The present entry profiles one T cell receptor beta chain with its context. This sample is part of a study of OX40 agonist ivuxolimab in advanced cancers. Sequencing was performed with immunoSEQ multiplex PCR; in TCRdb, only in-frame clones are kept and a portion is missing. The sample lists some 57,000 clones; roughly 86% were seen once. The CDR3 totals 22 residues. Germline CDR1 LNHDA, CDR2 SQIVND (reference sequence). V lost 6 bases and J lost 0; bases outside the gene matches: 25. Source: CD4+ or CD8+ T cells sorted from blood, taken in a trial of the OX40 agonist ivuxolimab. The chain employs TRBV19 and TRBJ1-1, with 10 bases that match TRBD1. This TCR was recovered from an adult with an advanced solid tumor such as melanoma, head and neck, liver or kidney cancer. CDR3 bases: TGTGCCAGTAGGTTACCGGGACAGGGGACTCTCTCGGGATTTTCGATGAACACTGAAGCTTTCTTT. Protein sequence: CASRLPGQGTLSGFSMNTEAFF. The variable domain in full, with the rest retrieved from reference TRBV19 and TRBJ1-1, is DGGITQSPKYLFRKEGQNVTLSCEQNLNHDAMYWYRQDPGQGLRLIYYSQIVNDFQKGDIAEGYSVSREKKESFPLTVTSAQKNPTAFYLCASRLPGQGTLSGFSMNTEAFFGQGTRLTVV.